These T cell receptor beta chains were read from a single sample in a study of metastatic and nonmetastatic thyroid tumors. From the PCR reads, TCRdb re-called clones with MiXCR. The table has 15,000 or so clones, about 32% seen once. What was sequenced was tumor tissue. These receptors all come from a female donor with papillary thyroid cancer or a benign thyroid nodule (not recorded which). Some clones in this sample may be carry-over from other donors' samples. CDR3s include the opening cysteine and the closing phenylalanine or tryptophan. The D gene is left open where the match is weak. The size of a clone is reported for some rows only, either as once, few or many, or as a class for expanded clones.

TRBV19,-,-,TRBJ2-7,CASSSRTGSSYEQYF,TGTGCCAGTAGTTCCCGGACGGGTAGCTCCTACGAGCAGTACTTC
TRBV19,-,many,TRBJ1-1,CASSLLWGGDTEAFF,TGTGCCAGTAGTCTCCTCTGGGGGGGGGACACTGAAGCTTTCTTT
TRBV18,TRBD1,-,TRBJ1-2,CASSPDRVYGYTF,TGTGCCAGCTCTCCGGACAGGGTCTATGGCTACACCTTC
TRBV5-8,-,many,TRBJ1-4,CASSLWTGPVNEKLFF,TGTGCCAGCAGCTTGTGGACCGGGCCAGTGAATGAAAAACTGTTTTTT
TRBV5-1,TRBD1,-,TRBJ2-7,CASTTGTGNEQYF,TGCGCCAGCACCACCGGGACAGGGAACGAGCAGTACTTC
TRBV5-3,-,-,TRBJ2-7,CASARQRGSYEQYF,TGTGCCAGTGCCCGACAGAGAGGCTCCTACGAGCAGTACTTC
TRBV30,TRBD2,-,TRBJ2-7,CAWRLAGGGTYEQYF,TGTGCCTGGAGACTAGCGGGAGGGGGCACCTACGAGCAGTACTTC
TRBV30,-,medium-sized,TRBJ2-7,CAGRDGEYEQYF,TGTGCCGGACGGGACGGGGAATACGAGCAGTACTTC
TRBV28,-,few,TRBJ1-5,CASSKSKGFGNQPQHF,TGTGCCAGCAGTAAAAGTAAGGGTTTTGGCAATCAGCCCCAGCATTTT
TRBV19,-,few,TRBJ1-1,CASSISGWGTEAFF,TGTGCCAGTAGTATTAGTGGGTGGGGCACTGAAGCTTTCTTT
TRBV30,-,once,TRBJ1-6,CACTRLASSYNSPLHF,TGTGCCTGCACCCGACTGGCGAGCTCCTATAATTCACCCCTCCACTTT
TRBV9,TRBD2,-,TRBJ2-1,CASSVAATVAGVYNEQFF,TGTGCCAGCAGCGTAGCAGCAACCGTAGCGGGAGTGTACAATGAGCAGTTCTTC
TRBV20-1,TRBD2,many,TRBJ2-1,CSAVPIAGGPSSYNEQFF,TGCAGTGCTGTCCCCATCGCGGGGGGGCCTAGCTCCTACAATGAGCAGTTCTTC
TRBV27,TRBD1,medium-sized,TRBJ2-7,CASSTGQEAYEQYF,TGTGCCAGCAGCACCGGACAGGAGGCCTACGAGCAGTACTTC
TRBV29-1,TRBD1,once,TRBJ2-5,CSVEGPGQGRSETQYF,TGCAGCGTTGAAGGACCGGGACAGGGGAGGTCAGAGACCCAGTACTTC
TRBV18,TRBD1,-,TRBJ2-1,CASSPPWDRAKNEQFF,TGTGCCAGCTCACCACCGTGGGACAGGGCTAAAAATGAGCAGTTCTTC
TRBV5-6,TRBD1,-,TRBJ1-2,CASSYDGTGVVGYTF,TGTGCCAGCAGCTACGACGGGACAGGGGTTGTCGGCTACACCTTC
TRBV19,TRBD1,medium-sized,TRBJ1-5,CASSPRGGQFSNQPQHF,TGTGCCAGTAGTCCCCGGGGGGGACAGTTTAGCAATCAGCCCCAGCATTTT
TRBV5-1,-,medium-sized,TRBJ2-3,CASSYPSTDTQYF,TGCGCCAGCAGCTACCCTAGCACAGATACGCAGTATTTT
TRBV20-1,-,many,TRBJ1-1,CSANGAGRTNTEAFF,TGCAGTGCCAACGGGGCAGGCAGAACGAACACTGAAGCTTTCTTT
TRBV24-1,TRBD1,-,TRBJ1-2,CATSDPGTAYGYTF,TGTGCCACCAGTGATCCCGGGACAGCCTATGGCTACACCTTC
TRBV7-6,-,-,TRBJ1-1,CASSHRRDTEAFF,TGTGCCAGCAGCCACCGGCGGGACACTGAAGCTTTCTTT
TRBV4-1,-,-,TRBJ1-5,CASSQDGGSGNQPQHF,TGCGCCAGCAGCCAAGATGGGGGGAGTGGGAATCAGCCCCAGCATTTT
TRBV15,TRBD2,few,TRBJ2-7,CATSRAGREAHEQYF,TGTGCCACCAGCAGAGCGGGGCGGGAGGCTCACGAGCAGTACTTC
TRBV6-2/TRBV6-3,TRBD2,few,TRBJ2-2,CASRPGLAGTGELFF,TGTGCCAGCAGGCCGGGACTAGCGGGAACCGGGGAGCTGTTTTTT
TRBV2,-,few,TRBJ1-6,CASTDSYNSPLHF,TGTGCCAGCACTGACAGCTATAATTCACCCCTCCACTTT
TRBV19,-,medium-sized,TRBJ2-7,CASSGRVYEQYF,TGTGCCAGTAGTGGGCGTGTCTACGAGCAGTACTTC